Included here is one T cell receptor (beta chain) sequence, with context. These data are taken from a study of monozygotic twins with cystic fibrosis. Study in general: Libraries were built from approximately 3 micrograms of fragmented DNA using roughly 15 PCR cycles.

The repertoire was sequenced with immunoSEQ multiplex PCR; TCRdb's copy has only in-frame clones and lacks some. The sample yields about 39,000 clones, around 90% seen once. This CDR3 has 13 residues. Germline CDR1 PRHDT, CDR2 FYEKMQ (reference sequence). The ends were cut back, 8 bases at V and 6 bases at J, with 17 bases in the middle. The chain is built from TRBV13 and TRBJ2-7; D possibly matches TRBD1 or TRBD2 (6 bases each). This TCR derives from a boy aged 2 to 10 with cystic fibrosis. Sequencing was carried out using blood. The CDR3 bases are TGTGCCAGCGGGGGCGCGGGGTACGGCGAGCAGTACTTC. Encoded protein: CASGGAGYGEQYF.